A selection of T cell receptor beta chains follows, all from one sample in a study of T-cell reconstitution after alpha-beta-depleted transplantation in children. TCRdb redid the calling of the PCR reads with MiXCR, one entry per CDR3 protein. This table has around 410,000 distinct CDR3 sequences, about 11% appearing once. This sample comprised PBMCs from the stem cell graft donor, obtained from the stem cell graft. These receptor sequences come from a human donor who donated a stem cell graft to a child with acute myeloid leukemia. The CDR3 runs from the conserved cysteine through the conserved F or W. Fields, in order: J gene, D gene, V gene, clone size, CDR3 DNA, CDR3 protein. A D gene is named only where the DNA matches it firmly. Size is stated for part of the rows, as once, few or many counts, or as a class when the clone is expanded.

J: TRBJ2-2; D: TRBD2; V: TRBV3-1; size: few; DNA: TGTGCCAGCAGCCGCGGGACTAGCGGGAGTACCGGCGGGGAGCTGTTTTTT; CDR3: CASSRGTSGSTGGELFF
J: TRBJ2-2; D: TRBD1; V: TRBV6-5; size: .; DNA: TGTGCCAGCAGCTACAGGGGGCGGGTTGAAACCGGGGAGCTGTTTTTT; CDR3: CASSYRGRVETGELFF
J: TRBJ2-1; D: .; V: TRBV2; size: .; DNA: TGTGCCAGCATTACAGCGGCGAACTACAATGAGCAGTTCTTC; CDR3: CASITAANYNEQFF
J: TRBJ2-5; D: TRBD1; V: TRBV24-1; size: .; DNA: TGTGCCACCCAGGGGGCGGCGGGGACCCAGTACTTC; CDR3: CATQGAAGTQYF
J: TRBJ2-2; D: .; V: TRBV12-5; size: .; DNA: TGTGCTAGTGGTGAGAGTTGGACTGGGAACACCGGGGACCTGTTTTTT; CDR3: CASGESWTGNTGDLFF
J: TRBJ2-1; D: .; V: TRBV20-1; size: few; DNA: TGCAGTGCCCTGGGACTTTGGGACAATGAGCAGTTCTTC; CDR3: CSALGLWDNEQFF
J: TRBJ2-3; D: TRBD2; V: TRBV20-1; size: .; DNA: TGCAGTGCTAGGCCCATGACTAGCGGGCACACAGATACGCAGTATTTT; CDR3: CSARPMTSGHTDTQYF
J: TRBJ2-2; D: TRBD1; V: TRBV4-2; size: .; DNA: TGTGCCAGCAGCCAAGAAAGGACAGGGTACGGGGAGCTGTTTTTT; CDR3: CASSQERTGYGELFF
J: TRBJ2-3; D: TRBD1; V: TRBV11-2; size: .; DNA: TGTGCCAGCAGACGGACAGGGGCAGATACGCAGTATTTT; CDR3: CASRRTGADTQYF
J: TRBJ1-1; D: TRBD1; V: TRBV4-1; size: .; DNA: TGCGCCAGCAGCCTAGCACGACAGGGAGACGCTTTCTTT; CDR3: CASSLARQGDAFF
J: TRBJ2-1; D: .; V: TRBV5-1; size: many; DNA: TGCGCCAGCAGCTGGGGAGACTATCGGGGTAATGAGCAGTTCTTC; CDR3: CASSWGDYRGNEQFF
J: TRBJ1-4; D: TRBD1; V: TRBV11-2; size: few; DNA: TGTGCCAGCAGCGTTCGTGGGGCGACAGGGAGAGAAAAACTGTTTTTT; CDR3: CASSVRGATGREKLFF
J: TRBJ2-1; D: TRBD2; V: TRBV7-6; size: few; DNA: TGTGCCAGCAGCTTAAGGGGCGGGGGGGACAATGAGCAGTTCTTC; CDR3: CASSLRGGGDNEQFF
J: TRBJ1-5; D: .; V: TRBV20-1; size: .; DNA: TGCAGTGCTAGACGCAAGGAATATAGCAATCAGCCCCAGCATTTT; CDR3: CSARRKEYSNQPQHF
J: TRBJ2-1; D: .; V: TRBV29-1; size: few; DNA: TGCAGCGTTGAGGGACTGGTATACAATGAGCAGTTCTTC; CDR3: CSVEGLVYNEQFF
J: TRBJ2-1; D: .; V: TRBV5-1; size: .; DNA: TGCGCCAGCTTTCGGGACTCAAACAATGAGCAGTTCTTC; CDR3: CASFRDSNNEQFF
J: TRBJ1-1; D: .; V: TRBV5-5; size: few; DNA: TGTGCCAGCAGCTTGGAGGGGTCTTGGACTGAAGCTTTCTTT; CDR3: CASSLEGSWTEAFF
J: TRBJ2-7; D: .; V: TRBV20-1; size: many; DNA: TGCAGTGCTCGAGGCAGATCTAGGGGCTACGAGCAGTACTTC; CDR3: CSARGRSRGYEQYF
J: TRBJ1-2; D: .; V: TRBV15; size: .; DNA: TGTGCCACCAGCCCGGGGATCGACTATGGCTACACCTTC; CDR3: CATSPGIDYGYTF
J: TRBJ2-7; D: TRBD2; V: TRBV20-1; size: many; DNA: TGCAGTGCTAGCGATCGGGAGGGCCTCCACGAGCAGTACTTC; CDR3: CSASDREGLHEQYF
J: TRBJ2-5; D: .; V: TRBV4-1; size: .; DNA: TGCGCCAGCAGCCAAGACCTACAAGGGGCCAACCAAGAGACCCAGTACTTC; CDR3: CASSQDLQGANQETQYF
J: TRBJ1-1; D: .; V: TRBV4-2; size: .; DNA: TGTGCCAGCAGCCAAGATTTCGGGGCTGAAGCTTTCTTT; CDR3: CASSQDFGAEAFF
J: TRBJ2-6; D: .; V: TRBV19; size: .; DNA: TGTGCCAGTAGTCTCAGGACAGTGGGGACCTCTGGGGCCAACGTCCTGACTTTC; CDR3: CASSLRTVGTSGANVLTF
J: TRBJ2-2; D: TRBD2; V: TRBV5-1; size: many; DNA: TGCGCCAGCAGCCCTGGACTAGCGGGAGGGCCAAACGGGGAGCTGTTTTTT; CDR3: CASSPGLAGGPNGELFF
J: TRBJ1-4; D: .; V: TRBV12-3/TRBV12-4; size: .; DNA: TGTGCCAGCAGTGATTCTAACCTACGACCCAATGAAAAACTGTTTTTT; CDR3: CASSDSNLRPNEKLFF
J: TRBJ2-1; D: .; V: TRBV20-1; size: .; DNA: TGCAGTGCTAGAGATTATGGCCTTCGCAATGAGCAGTTCTTC; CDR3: CSARDYGLRNEQFF
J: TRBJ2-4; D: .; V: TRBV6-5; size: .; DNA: TGTGCCAGCAGTCTTCGACAAGGCCTAGCCAAAAACATTCAGTACTTC; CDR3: CASSLRQGLAKNIQYF
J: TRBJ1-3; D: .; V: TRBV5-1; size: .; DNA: TGCGCCAGCAGTCCAGGTCCGATCTCTGGAAACACCATATATTTT; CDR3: CASSPGPISGNTIYF
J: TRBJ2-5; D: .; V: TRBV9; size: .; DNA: TGTGCCAGCAGCCCAAGGTCGGGGAGACAAGAGACCCAGTACTTC; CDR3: CASSPRSGRQETQYF
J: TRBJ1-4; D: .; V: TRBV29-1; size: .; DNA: TGCAGCGCGGGAGATGAAAAACTGTTTTTT; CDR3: CSAGDEKLFF
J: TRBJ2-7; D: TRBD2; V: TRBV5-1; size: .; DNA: TGCGCCAGCAGCGAGCTGGGACTAGCGGAAACCTACGAGCAGTACTTC; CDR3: CASSELGLAETYEQYF
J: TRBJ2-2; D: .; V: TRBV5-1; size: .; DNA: TGCGCCACCAGACCAGGGAGCACCGGGGAGCTGTTTTTT; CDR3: CATRPGSTGELFF
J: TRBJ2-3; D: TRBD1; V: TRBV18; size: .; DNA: TGTGCCACCACGGACAGGTCCACAGATACGCAGTATTTT; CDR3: CATTDRSTDTQYF
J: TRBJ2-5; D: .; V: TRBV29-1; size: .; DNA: TGCAGCGCCCGCCCCCGGTGGAGCGAGACCCAGTACTTC; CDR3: CSARPRWSETQYF
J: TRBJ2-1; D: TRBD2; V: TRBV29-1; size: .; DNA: TGCAGCGTTGAGGCCCGACTAGCGGGAGGGGTGCAGTTCTTC; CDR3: CSVEARLAGGVQFF